Listed here are 16 T cell receptor beta chains from one sample, sequenced in a study of OX40 agonist ivuxolimab in advanced cancers. Repertoires were generated with immunoSEQ multiplex PCR, while TCRdb's copy carries only in-frame clones and drops some. This sample carries around 37,000 clones, 81% of them seen once, and the ten largest clones take around 20%. Sequencing was performed on CD4+ or CD8+ T cells sorted from blood, taken in a trial of the OX40 agonist ivuxolimab. The receptor set was obtained from an adult with an advanced solid tumor such as melanoma, head and neck, liver or kidney cancer.

CDR3 nucleotide sequence: TGTGCCAGCAGCCTGTTAGGGATAACTAGCACAGATACGCAGTATTTT. This sequence encodes CASSLLGITSTDTQYF. V usage is TRBV7-2 and J usage is TRBJ2-3; D is uncertain. The V and J ends lost 5 bases and 0 bases respectively, with 15 bases between them. The CDR3 runs to 16 residues. Germline loops: CDR1 SGHTA, CDR2 FQGNSA.

The chain uses TRBV7-8 and TRBJ2-7, with 10 positions matching TRBD1. This CDR3 contains 15 residues. The junction had 6 bases not matched to a gene; V was cut back by 1 base and J by 6 bases. CDR1 and CDR2 from the germline V gene are SGHVS and FQNEAQ. The CDR3 sequence is CASSLGYRTGGEQYF. Written as DNA, the CDR3 is TGTGCCAGCAGCTTAGGGTATCGGACAGGGGGCGAGCAGTACTTC. Looking up the rest from reference TRBV7-8 and TRBJ2-7 gives the full variable domain: GAGVSQSPRYKVAKRGQDVALRCDPISGHVSLFWYQQALGQGPEFLTYFQNEAQLDKSGLPSDRFFAERPEGSVSTLKIQRTQQEDSAVYLCASSLGYRTGGEQYFGPGTRLTVT.

This clone was seen more than once but under ten times. V usage is TRBV7-9 and J usage is TRBJ2-7; the D is unclear. V shed 1 base and J shed 0 bases, with 10 bases lying between them. CDR1 is SEHNR and CDR2 is FQNEAQ in the germline V gene (reference sequence). The CDR3 runs 15 residues. CDR3 nucleotide sequence: TGTGCCAGCAGCTTAGAGTTAGTTTCCTCCTACGAGCAGTACTTC. Translation: CASSLELVSSYEQYF.

This rearrangement joins TRBV19 to TRBJ1-6, with TRBD1 matching 7 bases. The germline gives CDR1 LNHDA, CDR2 SQIVND (reference sequence). The CDR3 is 16 amino acids. V lost 5 bases and J lost 2; bases outside the gene matches: 6. CDR3 coding DNA: TGTGCCAGTAGTGACAGGGACGACGCCTATAATTCACCCCTCCACTTT. It codes for CASSDRDDAYNSPLHF. Drawing the rest from reference TRBV19 and TRBJ1-6, the complete variable domain is DGGITQSPKYLFRKEGQNVTLSCEQNLNHDAMYWYRQDPGQGLRLIYYSQIVNDFQKGDIAEGYSVSREKKESFPLTVTSAQKNPTAFYLCASSDRDDAYNSPLHFGNGTRLTVT.

This rearrangement joins TRBV19 to TRBJ2-7; 10 positions match TRBD1. Germline V gene data show CDR1 as LNHDA and CDR2 as SQIVND (reference sequence). V shed 4 bases and J 3 bases; nucleotides not matched to a gene: 6. The CDR3 is 15 amino acids. CDR3 DNA: TGTGCCAGTAGTACGGCGACAGGGGGCCACTACGAGCAGTACTTC. It translates to CASSTATGGHYEQYF.

The genes are TRBV2 and TRBJ1-2, with D hard to call. This CDR3 spans 14 amino acids. The V gene lost 0 bases and the J gene lost 7 bases, with 12 bases spanning the gap. CDR1 and CDR2 (germline): SNHLY, FYNNEI. Written as DNA, the CDR3 is TGTGCCAGCAGTGAAGCTCGCACCCCCGGTGGCTACACCTTC. This encodes CASSEARTPGGYTF.

The DNA of the CDR3 is TGTGCCAGCTCACCACCGGGCAGGGGGGGTCCCCAGCATTTT. It translates to CASSPPGRGGPQHF. The chain combines TRBV18 with TRBJ1-5; 7 nucleotides agree with TRBD1. Looked up from germline, CDR1 is KGHSH and CDR2 is LQKENI. V was clipped by 0 bases and J by 10 bases; unmatched bases: 6. CDR3 length equals 14 residues.

The genes are TRBV7-9 and TRBJ1-1; 10 bases line up with TRBD1. The germline V gene encodes CDR1 SEHNR and CDR2 FQNEAQ (reference sequence). V dropped 3 bases and J dropped 4; count of bases not matched to a gene: 5. This CDR3 has 15 residues. The chain's CDR3 is CASSFPGQGITEAFF. CDR3 in DNA: TGTGCCAGCAGCTTTCCGGGACAGGGGATCACTGAAGCTTTCTTT. Filled out from reference TRBV7-9 and TRBJ1-1, the complete variable domain reads DTGVSQNPRHKITKRGQNVTFRCDPISEHNRLYWYRQTLGQGPEFLTYFQNEAQLEKSRLLSDRFSAERPKGSFSTLEIQRTEQGDSAMYLCASSFPGQGITEAFFGQGTRLTVV.

The chain is built from TRBV6-1 and TRBJ2-5; TRBD2 matches at 13 bases. Trimming at V came to 10 bases and at J to 1 base, leaving 3 bases not matched to a gene. CDR1 MNHNS and CDR2 SASEGT come from the germline V gene. This CDR3 has 14 residues. The CDR3 reads CATGLAGAQETQYF. The CDR3 DNA sequence: TGTGCCACCGGACTAGCGGGGGCCCAAGAGACCCAGTACTTC.

This clone has just a few counts. The chain uses TRBV6-1 and TRBJ1-6; D not certain. The germline V gene encodes CDR1 MNHNS and CDR2 SASEGT. This CDR3 is 13 amino acids long. Between the trimmed V and J ends, which lost 3 bases and 9 bases, there was a span of 9 bases. CDR3 coding DNA: TGTGCCAGCAGTGACTTAGGCGGTTCACCCCTCCACTTT. Amino acid sequence: CASSDLGGSPLHF.

The chain employs TRBV11-3 and TRBJ2-1; D gene uncertain. V was trimmed by 4 bases and J by 7 bases, leaving 11 bases between them. CDR3 length: 13 amino acids. In germline, CDR1 is SGHNT, CDR2 YENEEA. The CDR3 sequence: CASSSNDGNEQFF. The DNA of the CDR3 is TGTGCCAGCAGCTCTAACGACGGTAATGAGCAGTTCTTC.

The chain joins TRBV5-1 to TRBJ2-5, with a possible D match to TRBD1 (6 bases). V lost 2 bases to trimming and J lost 3 bases, with 8 bases between them. The germline CDR1 and CDR2 sequences are SGHRS and YFSETQ. CDR3 length: 13 amino acids. CDR3 bases: TGCGCCAGCAGCTTACAGGGAGAAGAGACCCAGTACTTC. Translated, it gives CASSLQGEETQYF.

V usage is TRBV6-1 and J usage is TRBJ2-7; 7 bases are shared with TRBD1. The CDR3 loop spans 13 amino acids. Germline CDR1 reads MNHNS; CDR2 reads SASEGT. The J segment lost 9 bases and the V segment lost 4 bases, leaving 9 bases of the junction unmatched. CDR3 sequence reads: CASSVGDRERQYF. The CDR3 nucleotides read TGTGCCAGCAGTGTCGGAGACAGGGAACGGCAGTACTTC.

This sequence joins TRBV5-1 and TRBJ1-2; 7 bases line up with TRBD1. The germline CDR1 and CDR2 sequences are SGHRS and YFSETQ. Trimming cost V 0 bases and J 1 base; bases outside gene matches: 9. This CDR3 is 17 amino acids long. As DNA, the CDR3 is TGCGCCAGCAGCTTGGCCGGGGGACAGTATCTTAACTATGGCTACACCTTC. Amino acids: CASSLAGGQYLNYGYTF.

The chain has TRBV4-2 and TRBJ2-1, with 13 nucleotides matching TRBD2. The CDR3 has 17 amino acids. Germline V lookup: CDR1 LGHNA, CDR2 YNFKEQ. The J segment lost 8 bases and the V segment lost 4 bases, leaving 11 bases of the junction unmatched. The CDR3 sequence: CASSPGTSGDLRDEQFF. The CDR3 bases are TGTGCCAGCAGCCCCGGGACTAGCGGGGACCTTAGGGATGAGCAGTTCTTC.

This clone was observed once. The chain links TRBV5-5 to TRBJ1-2, with D perhaps TRBD1 (5 bases). Germline CDR1 and CDR2: SGHKS and YYEKEE (reference sequence). This CDR3 has 13 amino acids. V was cut by 4 bases and J by 1 base, with 8 bases left in between. The CDR3 loop is CASSPDSNYGYTF. CDR3 bases: TGTGCCAGCAGCCCAGACAGTAACTATGGCTACACCTTC. The full variable domain, rest sourced from reference TRBV5-5 and TRBJ1-2, is DAGVTQSPTHLIKTRGQQVTLRCSPISGHKSVSWYQQVLGQGPQFIFQYYEKEERGRGNFPDRFSARQFPNYSSELNVNALLLGDSALYLCASSPDSNYGYTFGSGTRLTVV.